This T cell receptor beta chain was identified in a study of T-cell reconstitution after alpha-beta-depleted transplantation in children. Findings of the study overall: The main origin of T-cell counts and diversity one year after transplant was newly produced T cells.

Molecular barcoding with unique molecular identifiers was used for the TCRbeta library. TCRdb called the PCR reads again in MiXCR, with one record for every CDR3 protein. The sample has around 960,000 distinct CDR3 sequences; less than 30% are singletons. Of note for this clonotype: The target antigen is unknown.

The germline V gene has CDR1 SGHRS and CDR2 YFSETQ. Trimming stripped 5 bases from V and 4 bases from J, with 18 bases between. This CDR3 has 15 residues. The TCR sequence derives from a boy in the first two years of life who had a stem cell transplant for SCID, so the T cells may come from the graft donor. The genes are TRBV5-1 and TRBJ2-5, with unresolved D. Specimen: PBMCs, mostly from graft donor cells, collected 360 days after TCRalphabeta/CD19-depleted stem cell transplant. The CDR3 protein is CASRPGSAKRETQYF. The CDR3 DNA is TGCGCCAGCAGGCCGGGCAGTGCGAAAAGAGAGACCCAGTACTTC.